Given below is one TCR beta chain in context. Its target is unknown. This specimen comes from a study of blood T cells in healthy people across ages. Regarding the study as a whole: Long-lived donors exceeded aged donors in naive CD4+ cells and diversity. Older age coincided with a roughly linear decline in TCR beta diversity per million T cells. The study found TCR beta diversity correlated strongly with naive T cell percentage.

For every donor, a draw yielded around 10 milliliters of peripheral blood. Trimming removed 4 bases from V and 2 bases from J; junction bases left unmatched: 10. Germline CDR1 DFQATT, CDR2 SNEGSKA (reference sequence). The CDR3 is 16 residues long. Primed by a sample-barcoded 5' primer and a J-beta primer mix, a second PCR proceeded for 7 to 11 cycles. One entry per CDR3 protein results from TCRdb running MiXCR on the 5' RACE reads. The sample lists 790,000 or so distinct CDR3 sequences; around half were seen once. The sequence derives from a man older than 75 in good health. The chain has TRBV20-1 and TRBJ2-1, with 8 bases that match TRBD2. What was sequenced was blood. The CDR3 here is CSATESGSLTYNEQFF. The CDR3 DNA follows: TGCAGTGCTACAGAAAGCGGGAGCCTAACCTACAATGAGCAGTTCTTC.